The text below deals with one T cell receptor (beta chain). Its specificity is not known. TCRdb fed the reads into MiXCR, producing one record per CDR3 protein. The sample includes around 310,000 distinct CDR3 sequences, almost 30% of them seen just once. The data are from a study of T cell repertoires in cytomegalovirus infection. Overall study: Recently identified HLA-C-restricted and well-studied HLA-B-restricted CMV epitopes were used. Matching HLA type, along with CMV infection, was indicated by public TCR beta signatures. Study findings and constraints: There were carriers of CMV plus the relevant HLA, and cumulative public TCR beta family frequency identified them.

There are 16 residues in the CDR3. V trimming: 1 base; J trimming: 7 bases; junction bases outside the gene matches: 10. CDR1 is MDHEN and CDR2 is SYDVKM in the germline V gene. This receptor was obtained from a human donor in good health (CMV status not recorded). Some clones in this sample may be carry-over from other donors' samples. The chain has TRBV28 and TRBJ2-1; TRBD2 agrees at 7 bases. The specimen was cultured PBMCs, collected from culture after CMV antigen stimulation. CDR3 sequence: CASSLFWRESGNEQFF. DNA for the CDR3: TGTGCCAGCAGTTTATTTTGGCGGGAGTCGGGGAATGAGCAGTTCTTC. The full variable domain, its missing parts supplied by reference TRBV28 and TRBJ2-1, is DVKVTQSSRYLVKRTGEKVFLECVQDMDHENMFWYRQDPGLGLRLIYFSYDVKMKEKGDIPEGYSVSREKKERFSLILESASTNQTSMYLCASSLFWRESGNEQFFGPGTRLTVL.